This T cell receptor beta chain emerged from a study of T cell repertoires in cytomegalovirus infection (dated by TCRdb to the late 2010s). About the full investigation: Donor HLA type was relevant to the analysis, as public TCR beta signatures indicated carriage of CMV infection together with the matching HLA type. General findings and caveats noted by the study authors: In the ex vivo response, HLA-C-restricted CMV-specific TCR beta clonotypes were dominant, and in two of eight donors the single most frequent clonotype came from this HLA-C-restricted group. Carriers of CMV infection plus the relevant HLA type were discriminated by the cumulative frequency of public TCR beta family members in the study cohort and in an independent roughly 320-donor cohort.

This clonotype has more than one count but fewer than ten. There is no known antigen for this receptor. Base qualities are not at hand, and no much larger clone is one base apart. The sequencer listed for this sample is Illumina HiSeq 1500. Using fastp trimming at Q25 and MiXCR clonotype assembly, TCRdb reanalyzed the public sequencing data and kept in-frame beta chains. Every CDR3 protein is listed once, alongside the most common genes and DNA of its rows. For this sample there are 510,000 or so distinct CDR3 sequences; more than 25% appear just once. The ten most abundant clones make up less than 15% of the sample. Based on the germline V gene, the CDR1 and CDR2 sequences are SQVTM and ANQGSEA. The CDR3 numbers 12 residues from cysteine through phenylalanine. The DNA shown is the 36-base CDR3, in frame from base 1. Deletion took 6 bases off V and 6 bases off J, with a span of 14 bases between the germline ends.

The sequence joins TRBV29-1 to TRBJ1-2, and TRBD1 may be the D gene, going by 6 matching bases. The sequenced sample consisted of PBMCs. This TCR derives from a human donor in good health (CMV status not recorded). Some clones in this sample may be carry-over from other donors' samples. Read as DNA, the sequence is TGCAGCGTGGAGACCGGGACACATGGCTACACCTTC. It translates to CSVETGTHGYTF.